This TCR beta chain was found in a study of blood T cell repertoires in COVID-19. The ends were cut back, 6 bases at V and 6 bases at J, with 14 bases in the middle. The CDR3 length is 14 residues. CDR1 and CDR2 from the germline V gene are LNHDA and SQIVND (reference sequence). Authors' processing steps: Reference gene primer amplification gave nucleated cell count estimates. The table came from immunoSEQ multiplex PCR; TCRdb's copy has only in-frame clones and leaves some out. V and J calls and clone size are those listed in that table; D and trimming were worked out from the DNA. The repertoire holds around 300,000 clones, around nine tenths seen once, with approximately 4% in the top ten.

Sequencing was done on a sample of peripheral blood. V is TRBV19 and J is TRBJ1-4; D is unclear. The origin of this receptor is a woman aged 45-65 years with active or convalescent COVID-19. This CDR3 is CASSPRAKHEKLFF. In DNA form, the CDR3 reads TGTGCCAGTAGCCCCCGTGCGAAGCATGAAAAACTGTTTTTT.